This T cell receptor beta chain was documented in a study of cytomegalovirus exposure and HLA in healthy donors. Points from the study as a whole: Sequencing probably produced one cluster of sequence variants that were highly shared.

This CDR3 has 13 amino acids. Per the germline V gene, CDR1 is SGHAT and CDR2 is FQNNGV. The V end was cut by 6 bases, the J end by 1 base, with 8 bases between. In the case of this clone: Antigen unknown.

PCR was performed using 60 Vbeta and 13 Jbeta primers. The table came from immunoSEQ multiplex PCR; TCRdb's copy has only in-frame clones and leaves some out. The sample includes approximately 100,000 clones, roughly three fifths seen only once; the top ten take 3.5% to 4.5%. Specimen: PBMCs. This TCR was recovered from a young man in good health and CMV-seronegative. The chain is built from TRBV11-2 and TRBJ2-3, with D perhaps TRBD1 (6 bases). The CDR3 nucleotides read TGTGCCAGCAGATACAGGGGCACAGATACGCAGTATTTT. It yields the protein CASRYRGTDTQYF.